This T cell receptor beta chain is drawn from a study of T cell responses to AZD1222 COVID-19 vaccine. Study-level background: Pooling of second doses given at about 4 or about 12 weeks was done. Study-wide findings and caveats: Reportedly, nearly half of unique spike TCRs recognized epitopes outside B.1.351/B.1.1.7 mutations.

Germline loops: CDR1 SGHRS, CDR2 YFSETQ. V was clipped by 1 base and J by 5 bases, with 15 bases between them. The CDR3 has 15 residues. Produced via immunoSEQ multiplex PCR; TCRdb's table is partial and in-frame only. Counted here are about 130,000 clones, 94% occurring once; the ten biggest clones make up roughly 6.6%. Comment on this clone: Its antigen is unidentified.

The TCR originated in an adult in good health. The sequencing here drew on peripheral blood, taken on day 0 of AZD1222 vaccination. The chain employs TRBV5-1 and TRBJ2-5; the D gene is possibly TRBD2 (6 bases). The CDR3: CASSLSTGGSETQYF. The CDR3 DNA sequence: TGCGCCAGCAGCTTGTCAACAGGAGGGTCGGAGACCCAGTACTTC.